The 21 T cell receptor beta chains reported below all come from one sample, sequenced in a study of T cell repertoires in aging, cancer and after chemotherapy. Multiplex touch-down PCR with TRB-A/B primers amplified rearranged V-D-J TRB sequences. One entry per CDR3 protein results from TCRdb running MiXCR on the multiplex PCR reads. This table has thousands of distinct CDR3 sequences, approximately 35% appearing once. Amplification of TCR beta used genomic DNA extracted from peripheral blood. Source material: blood. Source of these receptors: a human donor in good health.

CDR3 in DNA: TGTGCCAGCAGCTGGGGACTAGCGGGAGGCTCCTACGAGCAGTACTTC. Amino acids: CASSWGLAGGSYEQYF. This chain joins TRBV5-4 and TRBJ2-7; 15 nucleotides agree with TRBD2. Germline loops: CDR1 SGHNT, CDR2 YYREEE (reference sequence). V trimming: 3 bases; J trimming: 0 bases; junction bases outside the gene matches: 1. This CDR3 comprises 16 residues.

On this clonotype: Possible read error: a much larger clone is one base away. The chain has TRBV6-1 and TRBJ2-5; D remains unclear. CDR1 is MNHNS, CDR2 SASEGT, per germline. The CDR3 covers 14 residues. Trimming cost V 2 bases and J 3 bases, with 10 bases left between them. The DNA of the CDR3 is TGTGCCAGCAGTGAATGGGGTAGCAAAGAGACCCAGTACTTC. Amino acids: CASSEWGSKETQYF.

This chain links TRBV10-3 with TRBJ2-5; D might be TRBD2 (6 bases). CDR1 and CDR2 (germline): ENHRY, SYGVKD. Between the trimmed V and J ends, which lost 0 bases and 6 bases, there was a span of 11 bases. CDR3 length: 14 amino acids. The CDR3 protein is CAISESPGEKTQYF. The CDR3, as DNA: TGTGCCATCAGTGAGTCGCCGGGAGAAAAGACCCAGTACTTC.

By proportion, this clonotype is medium-sized. The chain joins TRBV19 to TRBJ1-5; no clear D. The germline CDR1 and CDR2 sequences are LNHDA and SQIVND (reference sequence). The CDR3 loop spans 12 amino acids. V was shortened by 9 bases and J by 3 bases, with 9 bases between the two germline ends. The DNA for the CDR3 is TGTGCCAGCAGAAGACCCAATCAGCCCCAGCATTTT. Amino acid sequence: CASRRPNQPQHF.

This clonotype is judged medium-sized. The V gene is TRBV19, the J gene TRBJ2-5, with 10 nucleotides matching TRBD1. Germline values: CDR1 LNHDA, CDR2 SQIVND (reference sequence). J was trimmed by 2 bases and V by 5 bases; bases with no gene match: 2. The CDR3 spans 14 residues. In nucleotides, the CDR3 is TGTGCCAGTAGTTTGGGACAGGGGCAAGAGACCCAGTACTTC. The encoded protein is CASSLGQGQETQYF.

The chain recombines TRBV6-1 with TRBJ2-7; 8 nucleotides align to TRBD1. V shed 10 bases, J shed 1 base, and the junction held 9 bases outside the gene matches. Germline V CDR1 and CDR2: MNHNS, SASEGT. CDR3 length: 14 amino acids. CDR3 residues: CAIQDRGPSYEQYF. DNA of the CDR3: TGTGCCATCCAAGACAGGGGACCTTCCTACGAGCAGTACTTC.

This clonotype was seen only once. The chain couples TRBV6-2 or TRBV6-3 to TRBJ2-1; D remains ambiguous. Per the germline V gene, CDR1 is MNHEY and CDR2 is SVGEGT. The V gene lost 4 bases and the J gene lost 10 bases, with 23 bases spanning the gap. The CDR3 sequence is 16 residues long. The CDR3 reads CASSSHPTSSFAEQFF. For the CDR3, the DNA is TGTGCCAGCAGTTCACACCCAACCTCCAGTTTTGCCGAGCAGTTCTTC.

With respect to this clonotype: A junction boundary mismatches the germline segment, possibly from a read error. V gene TRBV6-4 combines with J gene TRBJ2-3, with TRBD2 identical over 14 bases. This CDR3 is 17 amino acids long. CDR1 is MRHNA, CDR2 SNTAGT, per germline. As DNA, the CDR3 is TGTGCCAGCAGTAACTCGACTAGCGGGGGGGGCACAGATACGCAGTATTTT. It is translated as CASSNSTSGGGTDTQYF.

A few counts support this clonotype. The chain employs TRBV27 and TRBJ2-3; D is unclear. This CDR3 has 11 residues. The V and J ends lost 5 bases and 2 bases respectively, with 2 bases between them. Germline V gives CDR1 MNHEY, CDR2 SMNVEV (reference sequence). The CDR3 nucleotides are TGTGCCAGCAGTACCACAGATACGCAGTATTTT. Protein: CASSTTDTQYF.

The chain links TRBV20-1 to TRBJ1-2, with D possibly being TRBD1 (6 bases). The CDR3 totals 15 residues. With 6 bases removed from V and 2 bases from J, the gap between germline ends came to 19 bases. Germline V gene data show CDR1 as DFQATT and CDR2 as SNEGSKA (reference sequence). CDR3 residues: CSAGGAGGSNYGYTF. CDR3 bases: TGCAGTGCAGGAGGGGCGGGGGGCTCCAACTATGGCTACACCTTC.

This clonotype is classed as medium-sized. The V gene is TRBV11-1, the J gene TRBJ2-7, with D tentatively TRBD2 (7 bases). CDR1 SGHAT and CDR2 FQDESV come from the germline V gene (reference sequence). Deletions cut 3 bases from V and 4 bases from J, with 10 bases between. CDR3 size: 13 residues. This CDR3 is CASSLRGQYEQYF. In DNA, the CDR3 is TGTGCCAGCAGCTTGCGGGGGCAGTACGAGCAGTACTTC. Full variable domain (rest looked up from reference TRBV11-1 and TRBJ2-7): EAEVAQSPRYKITEKSQAVAFWCDPISGHATLYWYRQILGQGPELLVQFQDESVVDDSQLPKDRFSAERLKGVDSTLKIQPAELGDSAMYLCASSLRGQYEQYFGPGTRLTVT.

The chain employs TRBV27 and TRBJ2-7; TRBD2 matches 12 bases. V gave up 2 bases and J gave up 2 bases; unmatched junction bases: 1. Germline CDR1 reads MNHEY; CDR2 reads SMNVEV (reference sequence). CDR3 size: 15 residues. CDR3 sequence: CASSLASGRAYEQYF. For the CDR3, the DNA is TGTGCCAGCAGTTTAGCTAGCGGGAGGGCCTACGAGCAGTACTTC.

In its sample, this clonotype ranks as medium-sized. The V and J genes are TRBV19 and TRBJ2-1, with TRBD2 matching over 12 bases. The J segment lost 7 bases and the V segment lost 5 bases, leaving 3 bases of the junction unmatched. The germline V gene has CDR1 LNHDA and CDR2 SQIVND (reference sequence). CDR3 length equals 14 residues. The CDR3 loop reads CASSPSGGGNEQFF. The CDR3, as DNA: TGTGCCAGTAGTCCTAGCGGGGGGGGGAATGAGCAGTTCTTC.

The V call is TRBV6-1, the J call TRBJ2-1; D possibly corresponds to TRBD1 (6 bases). The CDR3 runs 14 residues. Germline loops: CDR1 MNHNS, CDR2 SASEGT. The V end was cut by 7 bases, the J end by 4 bases, with 14 bases between. CDR3: CASIRDTPYNEQFF. CDR3 coding DNA: TGTGCCAGCATCCGGGACACCCCATACAATGAGCAGTTCTTC.

The chain employs TRBV6-1 and TRBJ2-3; 7 bases agree with TRBD1. The CDR3 is made up of 15 amino acids. CDR1 is MNHNS, CDR2 SASEGT, per germline. V dropped 6 bases and J dropped 5; count of bases not matched to a gene: 11. CDR3 DNA: TGTGCCAGCAGAGGTTTGAGGGGGCCGAGAGATACGCAGTATTTT. Its protein is CASRGLRGPRDTQYF.

In its sample, this clonotype was seen once. The V and J genes are TRBV6-2 or TRBV6-3 and TRBJ1-1; D not certain. Germline values: CDR1 MNHEY, CDR2 SVGEGT. The CDR3 is 15 amino acids. V lost 4 bases and J lost 6, with 18 bases in between. In DNA form, the CDR3 reads TGTGCCAGCAGTTCCATAAACTACATGACCTCTGAAGCTTTCTTT. Translating it yields CASSSINYMTSEAFF.

The gene calls are TRBV7-2 and TRBJ2-2, with D possibly TRBD2 on 6 matching bases. The length of the CDR3 is 15 residues. V lost 7 bases and J 7 bases, leaving 19 bases between the germline ends. Germline V gene data show CDR1 as SGHTA and CDR2 as FQGNSA. This CDR3 reads CASNSIRGSIGELFF. The CDR3 region has the DNA TGTGCCAGCAATTCTATCCGGGGGTCTATCGGGGAGCTGTTTTTT. Complete variable domain (other parts from reference TRBV7-2 and TRBJ2-2): GAGVSQSPSNKVTEKGKDVELRCDPISGHTALYWYRQSLGQGLEFLIYFQGNSAPDKSGLPSDRFSAERTGGSVSTLTIQRTQQEDSAVYLCASNSIRGSIGELFFGEGSRLTVL.

The chain joins TRBV7-2 to TRBJ2-5; no firm D call. Trimming took 3 bases from V and 5 from J, leaving 7 bases between them. The length of the CDR3 is 12 residues. The germline gives CDR1 SGHTA, CDR2 FQGNSA. Written as DNA, the CDR3 is TGTGCCAGCAGCTTGGACCGGGAGACCCAGTACTTC. It translates to CASSLDRETQYF.

V usage is TRBV19 and J usage is TRBJ1-5; TRBD1 matches at 8 bases. The CDR3 totals 19 residues. Trimming cost V 3 bases and J 3 bases; bases outside gene matches: 16. Looked up from germline, CDR1 is LNHDA and CDR2 is SQIVND (reference sequence). CDR3 coding DNA: TGTGCCAGTAGTATTAGACCCCTTAGGACAGGGTGGAACAATCAGCCCCAGCATTTT. It translates to CASSIRPLRTGWNNQPQHF.

This clonotype ranks as medium-sized (0.01 to 0.1%). The J gene is TRBJ2-2, the V gene TRBV19; D is possibly TRBD1 (6 bases). The ends were cut back, 3 bases at V and 7 bases at J, with 15 bases in the middle. Germline V CDR1 and CDR2: LNHDA, SQIVND (reference sequence). There are 15 residues in the CDR3. CDR3 in DNA: TGTGCCAGTAGTATTAACAGGGTTGAAGGCGGGGAGCTGTTTTTT. It yields the protein CASSINRVEGGELFF.

The chain combines TRBV20-1 with TRBJ2-1; TRBD2 aligns across 8 bases. Per the germline V gene, CDR1 is DFQATT and CDR2 is SNEGSKA (reference sequence). The CDR3 runs 16 residues. The V gene end was trimmed by 2 bases and the J gene end by 5 bases; junction bases not matched to a gene: 11. The CDR3: CSARPHREGLDNEQFF. Here the CDR3 DNA reads TGCAGTGCTAGACCCCATCGGGAGGGCCTCGACAATGAGCAGTTCTTC.